This T cell receptor (beta chain) was observed in a study of PD-1 blockade in classical Hodgkin lymphoma (TCRdb year 2020). For the study in its entirety: Nivolumab dosing was 3 mg/kg intravenously every 2 weeks, continuing until either disease progression or unacceptable toxicity. The study used TCR beta sequencing and CyTOF to define a peripheral blood immune signature of response to PD-1 blockade in classical Hodgkin lymphoma. Summary of the overall study and its limitations: Trial patients achieving complete response had baseline diversity similar to newly diagnosed patients, whereas partial responders and progressors had significantly lower diversity. Patients starting nivolumab less than 1 year after ASCT had lower diversity and were excluded from later analyses to avoid confounding by immune reconstitution. Newly diagnosed patients were reported to have lower baseline TCR diversity than healthy donors, and relapsed/refractory patients were reported to have lower baseline TCR diversity still. A significant rise by C4D1 was seen in CD4+ but not CD8+ TCR diversity (p=0.0027 vs p=0.16), with the rise being most apparent in complete responders (p=0.02). The study was limited to a single clinical trial cohort, and causes of repertoire differences, possibly disease activity or prior therapy, remained undefined.

Notes on this clone: Its specific antigen is unknown. Base qualities are missing; no much larger clone stands one base away.

Read against the paper, the sample's time point label means: cycle 2 day 1 (C2D1) of nivolumab. Relapse after autologous stem cell transplantation had occurred in all trial patients, and cohorts A, B and C were distinguished by prior brentuximab vedotin exposure. A total of 50 to 70 patients with relapsed/refractory classical Hodgkin lymphoma made up the trial cohort, and each patient's best overall response was complete response, partial response or progressive disease. Trial patients were treated with single-agent nivolumab in the multi-cohort phase II CheckMate 205 trial. Best overall response was determined by an independent review committee according to the 2007 International Working Group response criteria. Trial PBMCs were obtained immediately prior to nivolumab initiation (C1D1) and on therapy at cycle 2 day 1 and cycle 4 day 1. After peripheral blood was drawn into 8 mL Vacutainer Cell Preparation Tubes, PBMCs were isolated by centrifugation and then cryopreserved.

The CDR3, from cysteine to phenylalanine, totals 20 residues. Only the CDR3 DNA is retained, 60 bases long and in frame from the first base. Cut back by 0 bases and 2 bases, the V and J ends lie 22 bases apart. CDR1 and CDR2 were assigned from the germline V gene as MGHRA and YSYEKL. The Qiagen DNeasy kit was used to extract genomic DNA from unsorted PBMCs and from the negatively selected CD4+ and CD8+ fractions. Using primers that anneal to V and J segments, immunoSEQ multiplex PCR amplified the TCR beta CDR3 regions. A synthetic immune receptor repertoire was used to minimize amplification bias, and remaining bias was computationally removed after sequencing. The study's own analysis went as follows. Custom Python scripts were used to quantify repertoire diversity as the Shannon entropy index. The unsorted, CD4+ and CD8+ repertoires were each analyzed separately, with the exception of combined analyses, where CD4+ and CD8+ sequences were merged in silico. Clonal expansion was defined as at least a 2-fold frequency increase after treatment relative to C1D1, with a pseudocount of 0.5 for undetected baseline clones. Clones with 0 or 1 copy at C1D1 were defined as singleton clones, while clones with 2 or more copies were defined as non-singleton clones. Clones expanded in unsorted samples were annotated as CD4+, CD8+ or unknown by matching protein sequences in sorted samples from the same patient. Wilcoxon tests were applied to paired samples to test diversity changes from C1D1 to C4D1. TCRdb holds this immuneACCESS table with in-frame rearrangements only. Some clones are missing; in checked studies, unresolved V genes explain under half, and the rest has no known cause. D and trimming were read from the DNA, whereas the V and J calls and clone size are those reported in that table. This sample holds about 85,000 clones; around 90% were observed only once. The ten largest clones add up to about 2.7% of the sample.

Sequenced here: peripheral blood mononuclear cells (PBMCs), sampled before the second cycle of nivolumab. The clonotype was recovered from a human donor with classical Hodgkin lymphoma. Recombination connected TRBV4-1 to TRBJ1-4; a tentative D match to TRBD1 spans 6 bases. The nucleotide sequence is TGCGCCAGCAGCCAAGATCCCCGGAGTAGGGGGGCGCGTACTAATGAAAAACTGTTTTTT. Its protein product is CASSQDPRSRGARTNEKLFF.